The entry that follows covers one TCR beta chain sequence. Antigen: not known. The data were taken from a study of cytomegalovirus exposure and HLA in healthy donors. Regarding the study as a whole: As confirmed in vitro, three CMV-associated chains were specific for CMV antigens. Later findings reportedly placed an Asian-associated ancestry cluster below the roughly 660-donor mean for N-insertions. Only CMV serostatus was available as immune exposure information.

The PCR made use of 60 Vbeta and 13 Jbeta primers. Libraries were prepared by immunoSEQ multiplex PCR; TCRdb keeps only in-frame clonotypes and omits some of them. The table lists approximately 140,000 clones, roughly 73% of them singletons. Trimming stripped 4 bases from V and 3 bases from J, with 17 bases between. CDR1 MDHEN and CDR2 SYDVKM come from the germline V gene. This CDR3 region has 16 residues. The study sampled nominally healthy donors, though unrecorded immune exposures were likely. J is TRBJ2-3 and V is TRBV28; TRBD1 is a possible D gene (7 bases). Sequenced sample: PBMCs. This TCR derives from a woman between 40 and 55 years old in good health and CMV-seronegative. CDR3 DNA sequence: TGTGCCAGCAGTTCCCCTGGGGGGACAGAGACAGATACGCAGTATTTT. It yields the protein CASSSPGGTETDTQYF.